These 19 T cell receptor beta chains share one sample of origin, sequenced in a study of spatial heterogeneity in lung cancer. TCRdb re-called the 5' RACE reads through MiXCR, storing one row per CDR3 protein. Of about 23,000 distinct CDR3 sequences in the sample, 3.3% are singletons; the top ten hold around 28%. Time point indicated: sample taken at primary tumor resection. Sequencing was performed on whole RNA extracted from tumor and nontumor lung tissue, or from frozen PBMC, and the material was left unsorted. The sequenced sample was PBMCs, obtained at surgery. The receptors originated from a female donor with early-stage non-small cell lung cancer.

This clonotype was observed at least ten times. The V and J genes are TRBV7-9 and TRBJ1-1; the match to TRBD1 covers 7 bases. Trimming cost V 5 bases and J 3 bases; bases outside gene matches: 3. The germline V gene encodes CDR1 SEHNR and CDR2 FQNEAQ (reference sequence). The CDR3 is 13 amino acids. The DNA of the CDR3 is TGTGCCAGCAGCGACAGGGTTGACACTGAAGCTTTCTTT. Translating gives CASSDRVDTEAFF.

This clonotype was observed many times. The chain joins TRBV20-1 to TRBJ1-5; D call uncertain. V was shortened by 0 bases and J by 4 bases, with 10 bases between the two germline ends. CDR1 DFQATT and CDR2 SNEGSKA come from the germline V gene (reference sequence). The CDR3 is 14 residues long. CDR3 nucleotides: TGCAGTGCTAGAGACACCCGTGGGAATCAGCCCCAGCATTTT. Translating it yields CSARDTRGNQPQHF.

By share, this clonotype counts as medium-sized. This chain connects TRBV24-1 to TRBJ2-1; TRBD1 matches 12 bases. Per the germline V gene, CDR1 is KGHDR and CDR2 is SFDVKD. This CDR3 comprises 15 residues. With V trimmed by 1 base and J by 8 bases, 2 bases remained unmatched. The CDR3 region is CATSDLGTGGDEQFF. DNA of the CDR3: TGTGCCACCAGTGATTTAGGGACAGGGGGCGATGAGCAGTTCTTC.

This clonotype was counted at least ten times. The chain joins TRBV12-3 or TRBV12-4 to TRBJ1-2; no clear D. The CDR3 has 13 amino acids. V dropped 7 bases and J dropped 7 bases, with 16 bases sitting between them. This chain's CDR3 is CASTLVLASGYTF. CDR3 sequence (DNA): TGTGCCAGCACCCTCGTCCTGGCGAGTGGCTACACCTTC.

This clonotype appeared many times. This may come from a read error, since a much larger clone is one base off. V and J are TRBV10-2 and TRBJ2-2; D is tentatively TRBD1 or TRBD2 (5 bases each). The germline gives CDR1 WSHSY, CDR2 SAAADI. CDR3 length: 16 amino acids. The V gene lost 7 bases and the J gene lost 6 bases, with 21 bases spanning the gap. Written as DNA, the CDR3 is TGCGCCAGCATTGTTAATAGGGGACCGGGCGCCGGGGAGCTGTTTTTT. This sequence encodes CASIVNRGPGAGELFF.

This clonotype was observed many times. This chain uses TRBV12-3 or TRBV12-4 with TRBJ1-2; D call uncertain. V was shortened by 2 bases and J by 3 bases, with 10 bases between the two germline ends. This CDR3 spans 14 amino acids. The CDR3 here is CASSLFSRHYGYTF. The CDR3 region has the DNA TGTGCCAGCAGTTTATTTTCGCGGCACTATGGCTACACCTTC.

This clonotype has at least ten counts. The V call is TRBV5-1, the J call TRBJ2-7, with D perhaps matching TRBD1 or TRBD2 (5 bases each). CDR1 is SGHRS, CDR2 YFSETQ, per germline. This CDR3 region has 12 residues. The V and J ends lost 4 bases and 6 bases respectively, with 11 bases between them. The CDR3 spells CASSVGTPEQYF. CDR3 DNA: TGCGCCAGCAGCGTAGGGACCCCCGAGCAGTACTTC.

This clonotype was counted ten times or more. The rearrangement joins TRBV20-1 to TRBJ2-7, with a weak D call TRBD1 (5 bases). The CDR3 covers 12 residues. The V end was cut by 4 bases, the J end by 7 bases, with 14 bases between. The germline V gene encodes CDR1 DFQATT and CDR2 SNEGSKA (reference sequence). The chain's CDR3 is CSAIRDWKEQYF. As DNA, the CDR3 is TGCAGTGCTATCAGGGATTGGAAAGAGCAGTACTTC.

This clonotype was seen ten or more times. The chain is built from TRBV7-8 and TRBJ2-1; TRBD2 matches 9 bases. Germline CDR1 and CDR2: SGHVS and FQNEAQ. Unmatched junction bases numbered 6, after V lost 5 bases and J lost 4 bases. The CDR3 runs 15 residues. For the CDR3, the DNA is TGTGCCAGCAGCCTCTCTAGCGGGATTTACAATGAGCAGTTCTTC. It translates to CASSLSSGIYNEQFF.

With regard to this clonotype: Because the CDR3 is missing its conserved closing phenylalanine or tryptophan, this is likely a read error. The chain combines TRBV7-9 with TRBJ1-4; 7 nucleotides agree with TRBD1. Per germline, CDR1 SEHNR and CDR2 FQNEAQ (reference sequence). Germline trimming cut 5 bases from V and 7 bases from J; bases unmatched to any gene: 10. This CDR3 is built from 15 residues. In nucleotides, the CDR3 is TGTGCCAGCAGCCCACCCCCAGGGACAGCTGAAAAACTGTTTTTA. Its protein is CASSPPPGTAEKLFL.

This clonotype was seen many times. The V call is TRBV4-2, the J call TRBJ2-7; 7 bases agree with TRBD2. CDR1 and CDR2 (germline): LGHNA, YNFKEQ. The CDR3 contains 16 residues. The V gene end was trimmed by 1 base and the J gene end by 3 bases; junction bases not matched to a gene: 9. The CDR3, as DNA: TGTGCCAGCAGCCAAGTCTATGGCGGGAGTAACTACGAGCAGTACTTC. This gives the protein CASSQVYGGSNYEQYF.

This chain joins TRBV7-3 and TRBJ2-7; D remains unclear. Germline-derived CDR1 and CDR2 are SGHTA and FQGTGA. The CDR3 extends over 12 amino acids. V lost 3 bases and J 0 bases, leaving 3 bases between the germline ends. The CDR3 reads CASSLSSYEQYF. In DNA, the CDR3 is TGTGCCAGCAGCTTGAGCTCCTACGAGCAGTACTTC.

This clonotype has only a few counts. The chain links TRBV5-1 to TRBJ2-1; D not resolved. This CDR3 has 11 residues. Trimming cost V 4 bases and J 9 bases, with 8 bases left between them. Germline CDR1 SGHRS, CDR2 YFSETQ. In DNA, the CDR3 is TGCGCCAGCAGCGACCTGGGTGAGCAGTTCTTC. As protein: CASSDLGEQFF. The complete variable domain, with remaining parts taken from reference TRBV5-1 and TRBJ2-1, reads KAGVTQTPRYLIKTRGQQVTLSCSPISGHRSVSWYQQTPGQGLQFLFEYFSETQRNKGNFPGRFSGRQFSNSRSEMNVSTLELGDSALYLCASSDLGEQFFGPGTRLTVL.

This clonotype is medium-sized by share. The chain is built from TRBV12-3 or TRBV12-4 and TRBJ2-1; possible D gene TRBD2, 6 bases. V dropped 4 bases and J dropped 0 bases, with 13 bases sitting between them. The CDR3 runs to 16 residues. The CDR3 spells CASSSSGLSSYNEQFF. The DNA of the CDR3 is TGTGCCAGCAGTTCGTCGGGACTCAGCTCCTACAATGAGCAGTTCTTC.

This clonotype was seen repeatedly, ten times or more. The CDR3 here is CASSLWNLAGGPGEQYF. DNA for the CDR3: TGTGCCAGCAGTTTATGGAACCTAGCGGGAGGGCCCGGCGAGCAGTACTTC. The chain links TRBV28 to TRBJ2-7, with 12 bases matching TRBD2. The V gene's germline CDR1 is MDHEN and CDR2 SYDVKM. J was trimmed by 6 bases and V by 0 bases; bases with no gene match: 9. CDR3 length: 17 amino acids.

This clonotype was recorded many times. The chain joins TRBV5-1 to TRBJ2-1, with 8 bases aligning to TRBD2. Germline V CDR1 and CDR2: SGHRS, YFSETQ. The J segment lost 7 bases and the V segment lost 4 bases, leaving 7 bases of the junction unmatched. This CDR3 comprises 14 residues. CDR3 DNA: TGCGCCAGCAGCCCCCGGACTAGCCCAAATGAGCAGTTCTTC. Its protein is CASSPRTSPNEQFF.

This clonotype has a count of ten or more. The chain uses TRBV6-2 or TRBV6-3 and TRBJ2-5; D gene unclear. This CDR3 has 13 residues. The germline gives CDR1 MNHEY, CDR2 SVGEGT. Trimming took 2 bases from V and 5 from J, leaving 9 bases between them. DNA of the CDR3: TGTGCCAGCAGTTACGATGTGGGGGAGACCCAGTACTTC. This gives the protein CASSYDVGETQYF.

This clonotype was seen ten or more times. The rearrangement joins TRBV5-1 to TRBJ2-1, with D possibly TRBD2 on 6 matching bases. This CDR3 is 16 amino acids long. V gave up 4 bases and J gave up 0 bases, with 14 bases separating them. The germline V gene has CDR1 SGHRS and CDR2 YFSETQ. DNA for the CDR3: TGCGCCAGCAGCATAGTAGCGGTTAGCTCCTACAATGAGCAGTTCTTC. Amino acid sequence: CASSIVAVSSYNEQFF.

This clonotype was detected ten times or more. This chain connects TRBV4-1 to TRBJ2-3; 8 nucleotides align to TRBD2. The CDR3 loop spans 16 amino acids. CDR1 and CDR2 (germline): MGHRA, YSYEKL. Unmatched junction bases numbered 7, after V lost 1 base and J lost 4 bases. This CDR3 reads CASSQVGAGVADTQYF. The DNA of the CDR3 is TGCGCCAGCAGCCAAGTCGGAGCGGGAGTAGCAGATACGCAGTATTTT.